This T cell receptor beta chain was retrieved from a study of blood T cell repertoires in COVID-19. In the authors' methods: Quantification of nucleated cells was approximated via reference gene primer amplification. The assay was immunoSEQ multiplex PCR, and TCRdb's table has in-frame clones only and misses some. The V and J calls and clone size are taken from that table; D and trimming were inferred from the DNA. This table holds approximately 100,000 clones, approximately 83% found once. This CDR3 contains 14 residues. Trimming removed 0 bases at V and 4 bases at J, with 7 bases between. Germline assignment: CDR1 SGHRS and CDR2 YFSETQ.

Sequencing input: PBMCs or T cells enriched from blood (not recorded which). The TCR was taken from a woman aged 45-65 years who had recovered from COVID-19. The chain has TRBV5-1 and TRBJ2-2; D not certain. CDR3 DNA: TGCGCCAGCAGCTTGGCTCTAGGCACCGGGGAGCTGTTTTTT. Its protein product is CASSLALGTGELFF.